The 6 T cell receptor beta chains given below trace back to one sample, sequenced in a study of Graves' ophthalmopathy and Graves' hyperthyroidism. The authors amplified TCR beta CDR3 regions from RNA transcripts. First-round RT-PCR relied on HTBI primers, and a second-round multiplex PCR came next. Using its own MiXCR run on the multiplex PCR reads, TCRdb lists one record per CDR3 protein. The data hold about 210,000 distinct CDR3 sequences, with 25% to 30% observed a single time. The sequencing sample was made of peripheral blood. These TCRs come from a man aged 45-60 years with Graves' ophthalmopathy.

This clonotype was seen repeatedly, ten times or more. The V gene is TRBV19, the J gene TRBJ2-3; no firm D call. This CDR3 region has 12 residues. Trimming took off 5 bases at V and 5 bases at J, with 8 bases between the two ends. Germline V gene lookup returns CDR1 LNHDA and CDR2 SQIVND (reference sequence). Here the CDR3 reads CASSLSGDTQYF. In nucleotides, the CDR3 is TGTGCCAGTAGTCTGTCGGGAGATACGCAGTATTTT.

This clonotype was seen ten or more times. The chain recombines TRBV12-3 or TRBV12-4 with TRBJ2-4; D may be TRBD1 (6 bases). The germline V and J ends were trimmed by 6 bases and 8 bases, with 17 bases remaining between them. The CDR3 length is 14 residues. CDR3 DNA: TGTGCCAGCAGATTGGACAGTCATGGGGACATTCAGTACTTC. It translates to CASRLDSHGDIQYF.

This clonotype was seen many times. The V call is TRBV28, the J call TRBJ2-7; the D gene is possibly TRBD1 (7 bases). This CDR3 has 16 residues. Germline values: CDR1 MDHEN, CDR2 SYDVKM. Trimming stripped 3 bases from V and 2 bases from J, with 17 bases between. CDR3 loop: CASSFITGDRPYEQYF. DNA of the CDR3: TGTGCCAGCAGTTTTATCACGGGGGACAGACCCTACGAGCAGTACTTC.

This clonotype appeared many times. The gene calls are TRBV24-1 and TRBJ2-7; 8 nucleotides line up with TRBD2. Per the germline V gene, CDR1 is KGHDR and CDR2 is SFDVKD. Trimming at V came to 2 bases and at J to 4 bases, leaving 6 bases not matched to a gene. The CDR3 consists of 15 residues. The CDR3 nucleotides are TGTGCCACCAGTGATTCAGGGACTAGTGTTTACGAGCAGTACTTC. This codes for CATSDSGTSVYEQYF.

The rearrangement links TRBV6-2 or TRBV6-3 to TRBJ2-5; TRBD2 aligns across 15 bases. Trimming cost V 11 bases and J 5 bases; bases outside gene matches: 6. Germline loops: CDR1 MNHEY, CDR2 SVGEGT. The CDR3 has 14 residues. The DNA for the CDR3 is TGTGCCTCCTCGGGACTAGCGGGAGGCGAGACCCAGTACTTC. Translated, it gives CASSGLAGGETQYF.

The chain links TRBV28 to TRBJ1-2; 9 bases are shared with TRBD1. With V trimmed by 11 bases and J by 4 bases, 11 bases remained unmatched. The CDR3 totals 14 residues. From germline, CDR1 is MDHEN and CDR2 SYDVKM. The chain's CDR3 is CAGGQGIWGYGYTF. CDR3 DNA: TGTGCCGGGGGACAGGGTATTTGGGGCTATGGCTACACCTTC.